Each of the 17 T cell receptor beta chains below was sequenced from the same sample in a study of CD8 T cells in ankylosing spondylitis. Notes on the study in general: Made up of several highly homologous variants, a TCR beta motif appeared characteristic of ankylosing spondylitis blood.

TCRdb analysed the 5' RACE reads with MiXCR anew, one entry per CDR3 protein. The data contain about 540,000 distinct CDR3 sequences, about 12% of them singletons. These receptors' antigens are unknown. Sequencing was done on a sample of blood, either unsorted or a sorted T cell fraction (not recorded which). The receptors shown here come from a male donor with ankylosing spondylitis.

This clonotype was detected ten times or more. This chain links TRBV3-1 with TRBJ2-1, with 9 bases identical to TRBD2. Germline lookup yields CDR1 LGHDT and CDR2 YNNKEL (reference sequence). Trimming removed 1 base from V and 4 bases from J; junction bases left unmatched: 2. The CDR3 sequence is 15 residues long. The CDR3 loop is CASSQVLAGYNEQFF. For the CDR3, the DNA is TGTGCCAGCAGCCAAGTGCTAGCGGGATACAATGAGCAGTTCTTC.

This clonotype was counted a few times. V gene TRBV5-6 combines with J gene TRBJ2-7; D uncertain. This CDR3 is 12 amino acids long. Germline assignment: CDR1 SGHDT and CDR2 YYEEEE. Trimming stripped 3 bases from V and 4 bases from J, with 8 bases between. The CDR3 nucleotides are TGTGCCAGCAGCTCGGGCATGTACGAGCAGTACTTC. Translating gives CASSSGMYEQYF.

This chain links TRBV6-1 with TRBJ2-6, with TRBD1 matching over 8 bases. V trimming: 3 bases; J trimming: 11 bases; junction bases outside the gene matches: 3. Germline V gives CDR1 MNHNS, CDR2 SASEGT. This CDR3 is 13 amino acids long. The CDR3 DNA sequence: TGTGCCAGCAGTGAGGGACAGGCACACGTCCTGACTTTC. As protein: CASSEGQAHVLTF.

This chain links TRBV12-3 or TRBV12-4 with TRBJ1-5; no clear D gene. CDR3 length equals 14 residues. V was cut by 3 bases and J by 9 bases, with 15 bases left in between. CDR3 residues: CASSFRPYHSPQHF. The DNA of the CDR3 is TGTGCCAGCAGTTTCCGCCCATACCATTCGCCCCAGCATTTT.

At least ten counts were recorded for this clonotype. This sequence joins TRBV5-1 and TRBJ2-3; 11 bases align to TRBD2. Germline V gene data show CDR1 as SGHRS and CDR2 as YFSETQ. The CDR3 spans 16 residues. Losses at the gene ends were 4 bases for V and 2 bases for J; bases not matched to a gene: 6. The CDR3 coding sequence is TGCGCCAGCAGCCTGGGGACTAGCGGAACCACAGATACGCAGTATTTT. This codes for CASSLGTSGTTDTQYF.

The chain has TRBV7-9 and TRBJ1-3; TRBD1 matches 7 bases. Trimming removed 3 bases from V and 3 bases from J; junction bases left unmatched: 2. This CDR3 has 14 amino acids. Looked up from germline, CDR1 is SEHNR and CDR2 is FQNEAQ (reference sequence). The CDR3 nucleotides are TGTGCCAGCAGCTTGACAGGGAATGGAAACACCATATATTTT. It specifies CASSLTGNGNTIYF.

The chain is built from TRBV9 and TRBJ1-2, with D possibly matching TRBD1 (5 bases). CDR3 length: 13 residues. CDR1 is SGDLS, CDR2 YYNGEE, per germline. V gave up 0 bases and J gave up 5 bases, with 8 bases separating them. The DNA of the CDR3 is TGTGCCAGCAGCGTAGTACAGGATTATGGCTACACCTTC. Translating gives CASSVVQDYGYTF.

This clonotype was counted between two and nine times. One junction end disagrees with the germline gene, perhaps due to a read error. This chain connects TRBV25-1 to TRBJ1-2; 7 nucleotides line up with TRBD1. CDR1 is MGHDK, CDR2 SYGVNS, per germline. The CDR3 spans 14 residues. CDR3 bases: TGTGCCAGCAGTGAGGTTAGGGACAGAACTGAACTTTACTTC. This sequence encodes CASSEVRDRTELYF.

This clonotype was seen many times. The chain recombines TRBV7-9 with TRBJ2-1, with D perhaps TRBD2 (5 bases). The germline CDR1 and CDR2 sequences are SEHNR and FQNEAQ (reference sequence). With 0 bases removed from V and 7 bases from J, the gap between germline ends came to 10 bases. The CDR3 sequence is 14 residues long. The CDR3 sequence is CASSLAGSLNEQFF. The CDR3 region has the DNA TGTGCCAGCAGCTTAGCGGGGAGCCTAAATGAGCAGTTCTTC.

This clonotype was seen a few times. This chain connects TRBV9 to TRBJ2-5; D may be TRBD1 (5 bases). The CDR3 consists of 14 residues. Germline lookup yields CDR1 SGDLS and CDR2 YYNGEE. V lost 2 bases and J lost 0, with 8 bases in between. The CDR3 region has the DNA TGTGCCAGCAGCGTTAACAGGAACCAAGAGACCCAGTACTTC. Translation: CASSVNRNQETQYF.

This clonotype turned up a few times. V is TRBV7-9 and J is TRBJ2-1; D might be TRBD2 (6 bases). V lost 10 bases and J 7 bases, leaving 8 bases between the germline ends. This CDR3 has 10 amino acids. Germline loops: CDR1 SEHNR, CDR2 FQNEAQ (reference sequence). The CDR3: CANGGNEQFF. CDR3 sequence (DNA): TGTGCCAACGGGGGTAATGAGCAGTTCTTC.

The chain employs TRBV27 and TRBJ2-1, with a tentative D call TRBD2 (6 bases). Trimming pared 1 base from V and 9 bases from J, leaving 16 bases between. This CDR3 spans 15 amino acids. The germline gives CDR1 MNHEY, CDR2 SMNVEV (reference sequence). DNA for the CDR3: TGTGCCAGCAGTTTATTGGAGGGGAGAGATGGTGAGCAGTTCTTC. Its translation: CASSLLEGRDGEQFF.

This clonotype came up a few times. As DNA, the CDR3 is TGTGCCACCAGTGATCCAGCGGGACAGGGGGAGGGTAAAGAGACCCAGTACTTC. The encoded protein is CATSDPAGQGEGKETQYF. This chain uses TRBV24-1 with TRBJ2-5; 11 bases agree with TRBD1. This CDR3 is 18 amino acids long. CDR1 KGHDR and CDR2 SFDVKD come from the germline V gene. V shed 3 bases and J 3 bases; nucleotides not matched to a gene: 11.

The rearrangement uses TRBV20-1 and TRBJ2-3; no firm D call. CDR1 is DFQATT, CDR2 SNEGSKA, per germline (reference sequence). The V and J ends lost 2 bases and 0 bases respectively, with 9 bases between them. The CDR3 is made up of 14 amino acids. CDR3 sequence: CSARPPASTDTQYF. The CDR3 DNA is TGCAGTGCTAGACCCCCAGCTAGCACAGATACGCAGTATTTT.

Written as DNA, the CDR3 is TGTGCCAGCACCGGAAGGGCCAAAACTGGGGCCAACGTCCTGACTTTC. Translation gives CASTGRAKTGANVLTF. The V gene is TRBV12-3 or TRBV12-4, the J gene TRBJ2-6; D gene unclear. The CDR3 contains 16 residues. Trimming removed 7 bases from V and 2 bases from J, with 15 bases in between.

The genes are TRBV12-3 or TRBV12-4 and TRBJ1-4; D not certain. The CDR3 contains 13 residues. The V and J ends lost 3 bases and 8 bases respectively, with 10 bases between them. CDR3 residues: CASSLGVREKLFF. In nucleotides, the CDR3 is TGTGCCAGCAGTTTGGGAGTTCGGGAAAAACTGTTTTTT.

This clonotype was seen repeatedly, ten times or more. V and J are TRBV5-1 and TRBJ2-2, with a tentative D call TRBD1 (6 bases). This CDR3 region has 13 residues. V lost 4 bases and J 9 bases, leaving 13 bases between the germline ends. Germline V gene sequence: CDR1 SGHRS, CDR2 YFSETQ. CDR3 loop: CASSDGDIRELFF. In DNA, the CDR3 is TGCGCCAGCAGCGACGGGGACATCCGGGAGCTGTTTTTT. The complete variable domain, with remaining parts taken from reference TRBV5-1 and TRBJ2-2, reads KAGVTQTPRYLIKTRGQQVTLSCSPISGHRSVSWYQQTPGQGLQFLFEYFSETQRNKGNFPGRFSGRQFSNSRSEMNVSTLELGDSALYLCASSDGDIRELFFGEGSRLTVL.